One sample yielded the 32 T cell receptor beta chains listed below, sequenced in a study of blood T cell repertoires in COVID-19 (dated by TCRdb to about 2020). The method behind the library was the immunoSEQ multiplex PCR assay. TCRdb retrieved this table from immuneACCESS and kept in-frame rearrangements only. Not all clones are present; in checked studies, unresolved V genes account for under half, and no reason is known for the remainder. For this sample the table gives some 170,000 clones, of which 85% were detected only once. The ten largest clones represent roughly 6.2% of the sample. Sequencing was done on a sample of PBMCs or T cells enriched from blood (not recorded which). Receptor source: a man aged 40-50 years who had recovered from COVID-19.

The chain employs TRBV19 and TRBJ1-1, with TRBD1 as a possible D gene (6 bases). Trimming removed 3 bases from V and 0 bases from J, with 11 bases in between. The germline V gene encodes CDR1 LNHDA and CDR2 SQIVND (reference sequence). CDR3 size: 15 residues. The DNA of the CDR3 is TGTGCCAGTAGTATCTTTTACAGGGTGAACACTGAAGCTTTCTTT. Amino acids: CASSIFYRVNTEAFF.

CDR3 bases: TGCGCCAGCAGGGGGACTCCCCAAGAGACCCAGTACTTC. Translated: CASRGTPQETQYF. This chain joins TRBV5-1 and TRBJ2-5; a possible D gene is TRBD2 (6 bases). Deletions cut 5 bases from V and 1 base from J, with 9 bases between. CDR1 is SGHRS, CDR2 YFSETQ, per germline. This CDR3 region has 13 residues.

The chain combines TRBV12-5 with TRBJ2-7; possibly TRBD1 for D (6 bases). This CDR3 is 14 amino acids long. Trimming cost V 0 bases and J 2 bases, with 8 bases left between them. The V gene's germline CDR1 is LGHNT and CDR2 FRNRAP. CDR3 DNA sequence: TGTGCTAGTGGTTTGGTCGGACAGCCCTACGAGCAGTACTTC. As protein: CASGLVGQPYEQYF.

The gene calls are TRBV5-6 and TRBJ1-2; tentative D call: TRBD1 (6 bases). V lost 5 bases and J lost 5, with 19 bases in between. Germline V gives CDR1 SGHDT, CDR2 YYEEEE. This CDR3 comprises 15 residues. CDR3 amino acids: CASRPQGSALYGYTF. DNA of the CDR3: TGTGCCAGCAGACCTCAGGGGTCAGCCCTATATGGCTACACCTTC.

The chain uses TRBV6-5 and TRBJ1-1; perhaps TRBD1 as D (5 bases). In germline, CDR1 is MNHEY, CDR2 SVGAGI. The CDR3 runs to 14 residues. The ends were cut back, 0 bases at V and 3 bases at J, with 8 bases in the middle. This CDR3 is CASSYSSGHTEAFF. The CDR3 coding sequence is TGTGCCAGCAGTTACTCCTCAGGGCACACTGAAGCTTTCTTT.

The chain recombines TRBV11-3 with TRBJ2-1; TRBD1 matches at 7 bases. The CDR3 sequence is 16 residues long. In germline, CDR1 is SGHNT, CDR2 YENEEA. The V gene end was trimmed by 5 bases and the J gene end by 8 bases; junction bases not matched to a gene: 15. CDR3 sequence reads: CASSPKRQGFKDEQFF. DNA for the CDR3: TGTGCCAGCAGCCCCAAAAGACAGGGTTTTAAGGATGAGCAGTTCTTC. Complete variable domain (other parts from reference TRBV11-3 and TRBJ2-1): EAGVVQSPRYKIIEKKQPVAFWCNPISGHNTLYWYLQNLGQGPELLIRYENEEAVDDSQLPKDRFSAERLKGVDSTLKIQPAELGDSAVYLCASSPKRQGFKDEQFFGPGTRLTVL.

The CDR3 DNA reads TGTGCCAGCAGCGTAGTTCCAGGGGCCTACAATGAGCAGTTCTTC. It yields the protein CASSVVPGAYNEQFF. The rearrangement links TRBV9 to TRBJ2-1, with D possibly matching TRBD1 (6 bases). Trimming took off 0 bases at V and 2 bases at J, with 9 bases between the two ends. CDR1 SGDLS and CDR2 YYNGEE come from the germline V gene. The CDR3 length is 15 residues.

This clone has just a few counts. The chain joins TRBV9 to TRBJ2-5; perhaps TRBD2 as D (6 bases). Trimming left V 4 bases short and J 0 bases short, with 10 bases between. The CDR3 sequence is 14 residues long. Per the germline V gene, CDR1 is SGDLS and CDR2 is YYNGEE. The DNA of the CDR3 is TGTGCCAGCAGCCCGCGGGATTACCAAGAGACCCAGTACTTC. Translating it yields CASSPRDYQETQYF.

The chain recombines TRBV7-3 with TRBJ2-1, with 12 nucleotides matching TRBD2. J gave up 7 bases and V 5 bases, and 3 bases lay outside the gene matches. CDR3 length: 14 residues. Germline assignment: CDR1 SGHTA and CDR2 FQGTGA. The CDR3 nucleotides read TGTGCCAGCAGCCTAGCGGGAGGGCCGAATGAGCAGTTCTTC. This translates into CASSLAGGPNEQFF.

V and J are TRBV6-5 and TRBJ1-6; 11 bases line up with TRBD1. V dropped 2 bases and J dropped 9; count of bases not matched to a gene: 3. Germline loops: CDR1 MNHEY, CDR2 SVGAGI. The CDR3 loop spans 15 amino acids. The CDR3 coding sequence is TGTGCCAGCAGTTACCGGGGACAGGGGGTTTCACCCCTCCACTTT. The encoded protein is CASSYRGQGVSPLHF.

The CDR3 here is CASRPGTNGELFF. CDR3 nucleotide sequence: TGTGCCAGCAGACCCGGGACAAACGGGGAGCTGTTTTTT. The chain joins TRBV9 to TRBJ2-2; perhaps TRBD1 as D (6 bases). Germline values: CDR1 SGDLS, CDR2 YYNGEE. The V end was cut by 5 bases, the J end by 7 bases, with 12 bases between. There are 13 residues in the CDR3.

This clone was detected only a few times. In nucleotides, the CDR3 is TGCGCCAGCAGTGAGTCCCAGGCCCAAGAGACCCAGTACTTC. Translating it yields CASSESQAQETQYF. The chain uses TRBV10-1 and TRBJ2-5; no clear D gene. Germline V lookup: CDR1 WNHNN, CDR2 SYGVQD (reference sequence). This CDR3 is built from 14 residues. Trimming shortened V by 0 bases and J by 1 base, and 6 bases separated the two germline ends.

This clone was observed a handful of times. V and J are TRBV6-5 and TRBJ1-5; 7 bases are shared with TRBD1. The CDR3 has 13 amino acids. V lost 8 bases and J lost 7; bases outside the gene matches: 8. CDR1 MNHEY and CDR2 SVGAGI come from the germline V gene. In DNA, the CDR3 is TGTGCCAGCGGCACAGGGGAGAGGCAGCCCCAGCATTTT. Protein: CASGTGERQPQHF.

The chain joins TRBV3-1 (or the pseudogene TRBV3-2) to TRBJ1-5, with D possibly matching TRBD1 (6 bases). V shed 0 bases and J shed 3 bases, with 15 bases lying between them. This CDR3 is 17 amino acids long. Germline-derived CDR1 and CDR2 are LGHDT and YNNKEL (reference sequence). The CDR3 region is CASSQDPSGANNQPQHF. DNA for the CDR3: TGTGCCAGCAGCCAAGATCCCTCAGGGGCCAACAATCAGCCCCAGCATTTT.

J is TRBJ2-7 and V is TRBV25-1; D perhaps matches TRBD1 (6 bases). Per germline, CDR1 MGHDK and CDR2 SYGVNS. There are 15 residues in the CDR3. The germline V and J ends were trimmed by 6 bases and 4 bases, with 19 bases remaining between them. CDR3 amino acids: CASRVKQGWGYEQYF. As DNA, the CDR3 is TGTGCCAGCAGGGTGAAACAGGGCTGGGGTTACGAGCAGTACTTC.

The chain uses TRBV28 and TRBJ1-6; 7 bases line up with TRBD1. Germline V gene sequence: CDR1 MDHEN, CDR2 SYDVKM. V gave up 7 bases and J gave up 10 bases; unmatched junction bases: 10. This CDR3 has 14 amino acids. DNA of the CDR3: TGTGCCAGCATTGACAGGGAGGTAGGGTCACCCCTCCACTTT. This encodes CASIDREVGSPLHF.

This clone has a handful of counts. The chain carries TRBV3-1 (or the pseudogene TRBV3-2) and TRBJ1-4; perhaps TRBD1 as D (5 bases). In germline, CDR1 is LGHDT, CDR2 YNNKEL (reference sequence). The CDR3 sequence is 13 residues long. V dropped 3 bases and J dropped 13 bases, with 15 bases sitting between them. CDR3 protein: CASSHPTPGGLFF. CDR3 DNA: TGTGCCAGCAGCCACCCCACACCGGGGGGACTGTTTTTT.

The V call is TRBV7-3, the J call TRBJ2-7, with 9 bases that match TRBD2. The germline gives CDR1 SGHTA, CDR2 FQGTGA. CDR3 length: 16 residues. Trimming cost V 0 bases and J 2 bases; bases outside gene matches: 5. This chain's CDR3 is CASSLTGSGSPYEQYF. The CDR3 nucleotides read TGTGCCAGCAGCTTAACAGGTAGCGGGAGTCCCTACGAGCAGTACTTC. Full variable domain (missing parts from reference TRBV7-3 and TRBJ2-7): GAGVSQTPSNKVTEKGKYVELRCDPISGHTALYWYRQSLGQGPEFLIYFQGTGAADDSGLPNDRFFAVRPEGSVSTLKIQRTERGDSAVYLCASSLTGSGSPYEQYFGPGTRLTVT.

On this clone: This may be a read error, as it is one base from a much larger clone. The chain joins TRBV7-2 to TRBJ2-7; D may be TRBD2 (7 bases). V was clipped by 1 base and J by 6 bases, with 13 bases between them. Looked up from germline, CDR1 is SGHTA and CDR2 is FQGNSA. The CDR3 has 14 amino acids. The CDR3 coding sequence is TGTGCCAGCAGCTTAGTAGGGGGGGGCGGCGAGCAGTACTTC. Its translation is CASSLVGGGGEQYF. The entire variable domain, with the rest obtained from reference TRBV7-2 and TRBJ2-7, is as follows: GAGVSQSPSNKVTEKGKDVELRCDPISGHTALYWYRQSLGQGLEFLIYFQGNSAPDKSGLPSDRFSAERTGGSVSTLTIQRTQQEDSAVYLCASSLVGGGGEQYFGPGTRLTVT.

The gene calls are TRBV27 and TRBJ2-2; 9 bases map to TRBD1. CDR3 size: 15 residues. The trim removed 5 bases at V and 7 bases at J, leaving 8 bases unmatched. Germline V gene data show CDR1 as MNHEY and CDR2 as SMNVEV (reference sequence). CDR3 sequence: CASSPGTGTNGELFF. The CDR3, as DNA: TGTGCCAGCAGTCCGGGGACAGGGACAAACGGGGAGCTGTTTTTT.

V gene TRBV10-3 combines with J gene TRBJ1-2, with D possibly TRBD1 on 5 matching bases. Germline CDR1 and CDR2: ENHRY and SYGVKD. This CDR3 is built from 14 residues. Trimming cost V 10 bases and J 8 bases, with 23 bases left between them. CDR3 bases: TGTGCCACAAATCCGGGGGATGCTTTTGTCGGCTACACCTTC. It specifies CATNPGDAFVGYTF.

The chain combines TRBV9 with TRBJ1-6, with TRBD1 matching over 7 bases. Germline V gene sequence: CDR1 SGDLS, CDR2 YYNGEE. Trimming took 2 bases from V and 4 from J; bases not matched to a gene: 9. The CDR3 is 17 residues long. The CDR3 nucleotides are TGTGCCAGCAGCGTTTACAGGGGACCTAAATATAATTCACCCCTCCACTTT. Translation gives CASSVYRGPKYNSPLHF.

The chain links TRBV21-1 to TRBJ2-7; the D call in the table, TRBD1, was not verified against the DNA. TRBV21-1 is termed a pseudogene. The CDR3 runs to 19 residues. Here the CDR3 DNA reads TGTGCCAGCAGCAAAGAAAAGGTCGGCGAAGAAATTCCAGGTGACGAGCAGTACTTC. It specifies CASSKEKVGEEIPGDEQYF.

This clone was seen a single time. The CDR3: CASSTSSGGPNEQFF. CDR3 sequence (DNA): TGCGCCAGCAGTACCTCTAGCGGGGGCCCCAATGAGCAGTTCTTC. The chain recombines TRBV10-2 with TRBJ2-1; 10 positions agree with TRBD2. The CDR3 covers 15 residues. The V gene's germline CDR1 is WSHSY and CDR2 SAAADI. The J segment lost 6 bases and the V segment lost 5 bases, leaving 7 bases of the junction unmatched.

This clone was recorded only once. This chain connects TRBV28 to TRBJ2-1; TRBD2 aligns across 10 bases. The CDR3 has 17 amino acids. Unmatched junction bases numbered 5, after V lost 3 bases and J lost 0 bases. Germline V gives CDR1 MDHEN, CDR2 SYDVKM. This chain's CDR3 is CASSFPGLAFSYNEQFF. The CDR3 bases are TGTGCCAGCAGTTTCCCGGGACTAGCGTTCTCCTACAATGAGCAGTTCTTC.

The chain is built from TRBV9 and TRBJ2-1, with 11 nucleotides matching TRBD2. CDR3 length: 15 amino acids. Looked up from germline, CDR1 is SGDLS and CDR2 is YYNGEE. The V segment lost 3 bases and the J segment 3 bases; nucleotides outside the gene matches: 2. DNA of the CDR3: TGTGCCAGCAGCGGTGGGACTAGCGGCTACAATGAGCAGTTCTTC. Translating gives CASSGGTSGYNEQFF.

This chain joins TRBV7-2 and TRBJ2-7; 7 nucleotides agree with TRBD2. With V trimmed by 5 bases and J by 0 bases, 10 bases remained unmatched. The CDR3 spans 16 residues. CDR1 and CDR2 (germline): SGHTA, FQGNSA. The DNA of the CDR3 is TGTGCCAGCAGCCAAGGGCGGGAGATTTTCTCCTACGAGCAGTACTTC. This codes for CASSQGREIFSYEQYF.

V usage is TRBV3-1 (or the pseudogene TRBV3-2) and J usage is TRBJ1-5; D might be TRBD1 (6 bases). Germline V gives CDR1 LGHDT, CDR2 YNNKEL (reference sequence). The CDR3 has 16 residues. V was pared by 2 bases and J by 3 bases, with 14 bases between. CDR3 residues: CASSQYPGVVNQPQHF. CDR3 coding DNA: TGTGCCAGCAGCCAATATCCAGGGGTGGTCAATCAGCCCCAGCATTTT.

This chain joins TRBV13 and TRBJ1-1, with D hard to call. This CDR3 contains 11 residues. Between the trimmed V and J ends, which lost 5 bases and 7 bases, there was a span of 8 bases. Germline-derived CDR1 and CDR2 are PRHDT and FYEKMQ (reference sequence). DNA for the CDR3: TGTGCCAGCAGCGCTCAACTTGAAGCTTTCTTT. It encodes CASSAQLEAFF.

The V gene is TRBV28, the J gene TRBJ1-5; D may be TRBD1 (5 bases). Germline CDR1 MDHEN, CDR2 SYDVKM. Deletions cut 2 bases from V and 6 bases from J, with 14 bases between. This CDR3 contains 15 residues. CDR3 residues: CASSLSGTSSQPQHF. DNA of the CDR3: TGTGCCAGCAGTTTAAGTGGGACTTCTAGTCAGCCCCAGCATTTT.

This clone was detected only once. This chain uses TRBV19 with TRBJ1-5; D might be TRBD1 (6 bases). The V end was cut by 7 bases, the J end by 1 base, with 8 bases between. Germline V lookup: CDR1 LNHDA, CDR2 SQIVND (reference sequence). The CDR3 is made up of 13 amino acids. The CDR3 region is CASNQGSNQPQHF. CDR3 nucleotides: TGTGCCAGTAATCAGGGGAGCAATCAGCCCCAGCATTTT. Supplemented by reference TRBV19 and TRBJ1-5, the full variable domain reads DGGITQSPKYLFRKEGQNVTLSCEQNLNHDAMYWYRQDPGQGLRLIYYSQIVNDFQKGDIAEGYSVSREKKESFPLTVTSAQKNPTAFYLCASNQGSNQPQHFGDGTRLSIL.

This clone was found many times. V gene TRBV10-1 combines with J gene TRBJ2-5; D is perhaps TRBD2 (5 bases). The ends were cut back, 5 bases at V and 2 bases at J, with 9 bases in the middle. Germline V CDR1 and CDR2: WNHNN, SYGVQD (reference sequence). The CDR3 has 13 amino acids. In nucleotides, the CDR3 is TGCGCCAGCAGTTTGGACTTTCAAGAGACCCAGTACTTC. Residues: CASSLDFQETQYF.